Listed here are 8 T cell receptor beta chains from one sample, sequenced in a study of shared clonotypes between healthy human individuals. Assay: immunoSEQ multiplex PCR; the TCRdb copy retains only in-frame clones and omits some. The sample contains some 740,000 clones, 80% to 95% of which appear only once. It was CD45RO-negative cells, positively selected for CCR7, that made up naive CD8 cells, with terminally differentiated effector memory CD45RA+ cells excluded. The sequencing sample was made of naive CD8+ T cells sorted from blood. The receptors derive from a man aged 30-40 years in good health.

V and J are TRBV7-7 and TRBJ2-1, with 10 bases fitting TRBD1. This CDR3 contains 16 residues. The germline V gene encodes CDR1 SSHAT and CDR2 FNYEAQ (reference sequence). With 2 bases clipped from V and 1 base from J, the junction kept 2 bases outside the gene matches. CDR3 DNA sequence: TGTGCCAGCAGCTTACGGACAGGGGGGTCCTACAATGAGCAGTTCTTC. It codes for CASSLRTGGSYNEQFF.

The V gene is TRBV9, the J gene TRBJ2-6, with D unresolved. Per the germline V gene, CDR1 is SGDLS and CDR2 is YYNGEE. The ends were cut back, 2 bases at V and 2 bases at J, with 5 bases in the middle. The CDR3 runs to 14 residues. CDR3 amino acids: CASSVDTGANVLTF. As DNA, the CDR3 is TGTGCCAGCAGCGTCGACACTGGGGCCAACGTCCTGACTTTC.

The V and J genes are TRBV29-1 and TRBJ2-6; D remains unclear. Germline V gene data show CDR1 as SQVTM and CDR2 as ANQGSEA. The germline V and J ends were trimmed by 3 bases and 0 bases, with 9 bases remaining between them. The CDR3 is 15 residues long. The CDR3 DNA follows: TGCAGCGTTGAGGTGCGCGACTCTGGGGCCAACGTCCTGACTTTC. Its translation is CSVEVRDSGANVLTF.

V and J are TRBV10-2 and TRBJ2-2; 7 bases fit TRBD1. Losses at the gene ends were 8 bases for V and 4 bases for J; bases not matched to a gene: 4. Germline V lookup: CDR1 WSHSY, CDR2 SAAADI. This CDR3 is built from 13 residues. CDR3 nucleotide sequence: TGCGCCAGCGGAGCAGGGGGCACCGGGGAGCTGTTTTTT. Translating gives CASGAGGTGELFF.

The chain links TRBV29-1 to TRBJ2-5; D gene ambiguous. Trimming shortened V by 3 bases and J by 4 bases, and 6 bases separated the two germline ends. The germline V gene has CDR1 SQVTM and CDR2 ANQGSEA. This CDR3 is 11 amino acids long. The CDR3 sequence: CSVDGRETQYF. The CDR3 DNA follows: TGCAGCGTTGATGGCCGAGAGACCCAGTACTTC. Filled out from reference TRBV29-1 and TRBJ2-5, the complete variable domain reads SAVISQKPSRDICQRGTSLTIQCQVDSQVTMMFWYRQQPGQSLTLIATANQGSEATYESGFVIDKFPISRPNLTFSTLTVSNMSPEDSSIYLCSVDGRETQYFGPGTRLLVL.

J is TRBJ2-1 and V is TRBV5-1; D not resolved. Trimming took 4 bases from V and 0 from J, leaving 14 bases between them. Looked up from germline, CDR1 is SGHRS and CDR2 is YFSETQ. This CDR3 is 16 amino acids long. The CDR3 is CASSPSGFSSYNEQFF. In DNA form, the CDR3 reads TGCGCCAGCAGCCCGTCCGGATTCAGCTCCTACAATGAGCAGTTCTTC.

The rearrangement uses TRBV5-6 and TRBJ1-2; D uncertain. This CDR3 has 14 residues. Trimming pared 0 bases from V and 8 bases from J, leaving 14 bases between. Germline V gene lookup returns CDR1 SGHDT and CDR2 YYEEEE. CDR3 bases: TGTGCCAGCAGCTTGGGGACGGCCATGGGGGGCTACACCTTC. This translates into CASSLGTAMGGYTF. Together with reference TRBV5-6 and TRBJ1-2, the CDR3 gives the full variable domain: DAGVTQSPTHLIKTRGQQVTLRCSPKSGHDTVSWYQQALGQGPQFIFQYYEEEERQRGNFPDRFSGHQFPNYSSELNVNALLLGDSALYLCASSLGTAMGGYTFGSGTRLTVV.

CDR3 sequence (DNA): TGTGCCAGCAGCTTGGGTGCTTTTGGCTCCTACGAGCAGTACTTC. Translation: CASSLGAFGSYEQYF. The chain couples TRBV5-4 to TRBJ2-7; D call uncertain. This CDR3 contains 15 residues. Germline CDR1 is SGHNT and CDR2 is YYREEE (reference sequence). Trimming took off 0 bases at V and 0 bases at J, with 10 bases between the two ends.